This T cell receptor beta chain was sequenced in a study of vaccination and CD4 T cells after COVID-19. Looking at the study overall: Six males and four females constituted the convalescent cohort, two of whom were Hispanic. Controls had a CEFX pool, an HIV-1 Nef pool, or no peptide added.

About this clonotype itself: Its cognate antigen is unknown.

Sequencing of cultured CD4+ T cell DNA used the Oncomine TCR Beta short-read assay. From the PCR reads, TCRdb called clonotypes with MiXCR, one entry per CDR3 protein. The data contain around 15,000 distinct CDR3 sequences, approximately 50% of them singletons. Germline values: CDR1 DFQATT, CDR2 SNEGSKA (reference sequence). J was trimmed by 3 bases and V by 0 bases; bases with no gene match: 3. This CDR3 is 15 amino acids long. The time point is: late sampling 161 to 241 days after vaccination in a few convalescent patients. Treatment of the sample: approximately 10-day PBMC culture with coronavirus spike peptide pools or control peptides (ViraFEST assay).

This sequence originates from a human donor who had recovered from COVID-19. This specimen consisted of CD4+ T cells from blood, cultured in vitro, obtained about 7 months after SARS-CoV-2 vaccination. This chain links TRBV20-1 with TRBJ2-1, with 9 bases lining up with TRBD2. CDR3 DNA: TGCAGTGCTAGAGAGACTAGCGGCGTCTACAATGAGCAGTTCTTC. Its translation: CSARETSGVYNEQFF.